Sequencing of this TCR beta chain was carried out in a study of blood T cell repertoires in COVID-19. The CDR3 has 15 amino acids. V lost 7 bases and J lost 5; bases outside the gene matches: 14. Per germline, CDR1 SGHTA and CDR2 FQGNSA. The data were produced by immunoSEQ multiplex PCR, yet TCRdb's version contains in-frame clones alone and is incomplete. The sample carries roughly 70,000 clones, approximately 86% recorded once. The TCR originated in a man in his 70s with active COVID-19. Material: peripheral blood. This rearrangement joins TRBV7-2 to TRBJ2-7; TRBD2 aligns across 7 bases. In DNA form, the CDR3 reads TGTGCCAGCAACACCGGACTAGTCGGGGATCACGAGCAGTACTTC. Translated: CASNTGLVGDHEQYF.